This T cell receptor (beta chain) was recovered during a study of CD4 T cells in relation to SARS-CoV-2 and coronaviruses. Background on the study: PBMCs were cultured with antigen for about eleven days before TCR beta sequencing. Controls used an HIV-1 Nef peptide pool or no peptide. Overall study findings and caveats: No donor gave both pre-pandemic and post-infection samples.

Repertoires were generated with immunoSEQ multiplex PCR, while TCRdb's copy carries only in-frame clones and drops some. This table has some 19,000 clones, roughly 76% appearing once. On this clone itself: Its specificity is not known.

The unexposed donors gave CD4+ T cells in about 2011-2019, prior to COVID-19. After roughly ten days of culture, CD4+ T cells were isolated. As cell numbers allowed, unexposed-donor CD4+ T cells faced SARS-CoV-2 S/N and four cold-coronavirus spikes. Trimming removed 2 bases from V and 3 bases from J, with 9 bases in between. CDR1 is SGHDT and CDR2 is YYEEEE in the germline V gene. The CDR3 has 14 residues. The sequencing sample was made of CD4+ T cells from PBMCs, cultured in vitro. This receptor was taken from a human donor in good health. The chain recombines TRBV5-6 with TRBJ1-5, with unresolved D. The CDR3 loop is CASSLGRNNQPQHF. CDR3 bases: TGTGCCAGCAGCTTAGGCAGGAACAATCAGCCCCAGCATTTT.